This T cell receptor beta chain was identified in a study of cytomegalovirus exposure and HLA in healthy donors (TCRdb year 2017). With respect to the entire study: In an earlier analysis of 587 of the donors, 250 to 350 Gb of sequence data and about 110 million unique TCR beta sequences from about 179 million T cells were reported. In the later analysis, no new phenotypic data were used to find candidate immune exposures; instead, reliance was placed on TCR beta sequences and their occurrence across donors. In addition to the first cohort of 666 subjects, a separate validation cohort of 130 or so different subjects was used. Donor age, sex, ethnicity and CMV serostatus were compiled alongside the repertoire data. The number of typed donors differed by locus: about 620-640 for A, B, C, DRB1 and DQB1; approximately 520 for DQA1; about 600 for DPA1; and around 490 for DPB1. Roughly 300 gigabases of sequencing data and around 87 million unique TCR sequences were included in an early release covering 500 to 750 HLA-typed donors. Across approximately 400 genotyped donors of the cohort, an average of about 240,000 unique TCR beta nucleotide sequences per donor were sequenced, and roughly a sixth of those sequences were non-productive. The study profiled the T cell repertoires of hundreds of subjects by immunosequencing and related them to cytomegalovirus serostatus. Roughly 5 DR-DQ haplotypes were treated as single units for association and clustering because of strong linkage in the cohort. To study patterns of TCR occurrence, a later analysis re-analyzed previously published TCR beta repertoires from 500 to 850 donors and added high-resolution HLA genotyping. Class I and class II HLA loci were covered by the typing at four-digit resolution. High-throughput TCR immunosequencing, statistical association of individual TCRs with disease status, and machine learning were combined to predict cytomegalovirus infection status. An earlier analysis of about 620 of the donors applied high-throughput TCR beta sequencing to assess whether each TCR beta V gene segment acted as functional or pseudogenic. A later genetic analysis used genome-wide SNP genotypes for about 65% of the roughly 670 donors, treating that subset as a discovery cohort. The aim of the study was to test whether cataloging public T cell receptors could identify signatures of past pathogen exposure. All discovery cohort repertoires had been generated using a single sequencing platform. Of the 300 to 450 genotyped donors, 75% to 85% were placed in the genetic ancestry cluster associated with self-reported Caucasian donors.

Receptors were amplified or captured by the immunoSEQ multiplex PCR assay. For the multiplex PCR, a mixture combining 60 forward primers for TCR Vbeta segments and 13 reverse primers for TCR Jbeta segments was used. A multiplex PCR assay on genomic DNA amplified the CDR3 region of rearranged TCR beta genes. The Illumina HiSeq System was used to sequence the amplified TCR beta libraries as 87-base-pair reads. The published analysis was carried out like this. A later analysis tallied 70 million to 100 million unique TCR beta chains across the approximately 670 repertoires, and about 12 million of those chains were shared by two or more donors. Raw reads were error-corrected and collapsed into unique sequences with a nearest-neighbor algorithm that merged closely related sequences to remove PCR and sequencing errors. CDR3 sequences were aligned to IMGT reference sequences to assign V, D and J gene segments. For a sequence to be retained, at least a six-nucleotide match to both a V gene segment and a J gene segment was required. A rearrangement counted as productive if the CDR3 had no stop codons and remained in frame with V and J, and every other rearrangement counted as non-productive. CDR3 was defined by IMGT convention, running from the second conserved V-encoded cysteine to the conserved J-encoded phenylalanine. The earlier analysis of some 550 of the donors excluded any sequence lacking an unambiguous match to a single V gene segment. In an earlier analysis of a few hundred of the donors, V segments were called functional above 56.7% productive rearrangements and were called segregating when the between-donor standard deviation exceeded 5%. A statistical classification framework was built to diagnose cytomegalovirus status from the catalog of TCR beta chain sequences. A later analysis assigned V and J genes by comparing TCR nucleotide sequences with IMGT/GENE-DB human TR gene sequences. A later analysis assigned CDR3 sequences and most-parsimonious VDJ recombination scenarios with the TCRdist pipeline. In a later analysis, each TCR beta chain was defined by its CDR3 amino acid sequence together with its V-gene family, and reads lacking a unique V-gene family were excluded. In a later analysis, some 600 highly shared, low-generation-probability nucleotide sequences were removed to address suspected cross-contamination and a sequencing artifact. For each public chain, a later analysis derived a clonal expansion index from normalized ranks of inferred template counts within each repertoire. Generation probabilities in a later analysis came from a VDJ recombination model fitted to out-of-frame rearrangements, and those results were checked against IGoR. Hypergeometric tests were used in a later analysis to score TCR-TCR, TCR-HLA and TCR-CMV co-occurrence, with a repertoire-size bias correction applied to the TCR pairs. A later analysis estimated false discovery rates by permuting HLA or CMV assignments 20 times. In a later analysis, co-occurring TCRs were grouped using DBSCAN, and TCRdist sequence similarity was added for clustering within HLA-allele-positive subsets. For co-occurrence clustering, repertoires with fewer than 30,000 or more than 120,000 public chains were excluded, along with five repertoires with anomalous nucleotide sharing. TCRdb provides this immuneACCESS table in a form limited to in-frame rearrangements. Some clones are lacking; in checked studies, under half of them reflect an unresolved V gene, and why the rest are absent is not known. The DNA was the basis for D and trimming; V, J and clone size are from that table. For this sample the table gives around 75,000 clones, of which roughly 74% were detected only once. Around 3.7% of the sample is in the top ten clones.

The cohort consisted of 650 to 850 healthy bone marrow donors. Cohort members were all nominally healthy when sampled, although unrecorded immune exposures were likely present. The donor tested CMV seronegative, placing the donor among the approximately 400 seronegative members of the cohort. Each donor provided a peripheral blood sample, and peripheral blood mononuclear cells were used for TCR beta sequencing. Genomic DNA was extracted from the blood cell samples with the Qiagen DNeasy Blood Extraction Kit. Study-level results and caveats: A later analysis associated some 17,000 TCR beta sequences with specific HLA alleles at a false discovery rate of 0.05. The cohort was sequenced for TCR beta chains only, and without alpha or paired-chain data the features that could be detected were limited. The 87-base-pair reads could not distinguish some IMGT-functional V segments, including TRBV6-2 and TRBV6-3, so those segments were excluded. A later analysis found that HLA-associated TCR beta chains were more clonally expanded and had lower generation probabilities than equally common non-associated chains. An earlier analysis of some 590 of the donors showed that most TCR beta V segments appeared in productive rearrangements either about 87% or about 30% of the time, which broadly matched IMGT annotations. Because some donors lacked HLA typing at each locus, the association tests relied only on the typed subset. When HLA alleles, especially DR and DQ, strongly co-occurred, attributing TCR associations to individual alleles was difficult. According to a later genetic analysis, donors in an Asian-associated ancestry cluster had fewer N-insertions in productive TCRs than the approximately 630-donor mean. Linkage disequilibrium might explain the correlated functional status among segregating V segments, but an unknown experimental factor could not be excluded. For the cohort, immune exposure information was limited to CMV serostatus. Because counts were too low, around 18 rarely observed V segments, including chromosome 9 orphons, were left out of the earlier analysis of several hundred of the donors. A later analysis reported that several top co-occurrence clusters appeared linked to parvovirus B19, influenza, CMV and Epstein-Barr virus. In a later analysis, the rate of TCR association differed among HLA loci, with DRB1 alleles having the most associated TCRs and HLA-C alleles having the fewest. An association between a missense DCLRE1C variant and V-gene and J-gene trimming of TCR beta chains was found in a later genetic analysis and replicated in an independent cohort. The study gave a list of around 170 TCR beta chains associated with cytomegalovirus. A group of highly shared sequence variants was considered likely to be a technical artifact of the sequencing pipeline. A further reported finding was that TCR beta sequences accurately predicted the HLA-A and HLA-B alleles for most subjects in the first cohort. Cytomegalovirus status was reported to be diagnosed by the classifier with high specificity and sensitivity in both the original and validation cohorts. Most CMV-associated TCR beta chains appeared to be HLA-restricted in a later analysis, and the HLA associations seemed to be driven largely by CMV exposure. A few of the identified cytomegalovirus-associated TCR beta chains were confirmed in vitro to be specific for cytomegalovirus antigens. Sequencing depth was assumed to be roughly uniform across donors in the presence/absence analyses, though that assumption may not hold. It was suggested by the authors that the approach could potentially be generalized to other disease states and immunological phenotypes. Most TCR sequences were observed very rarely across donors, whereas some public TCRs were present in many individuals.

The germline V gene encodes CDR1 SNHLY and CDR2 FYNNEI. From the cysteine up to the phenylalanine, the CDR3 has a length of 14 residues. Only the CDR3 part of the read is kept: 42 bases, read in frame from the first base. V and J are truncated by 8 bases and 6 bases respectively, leaving an intervening sequence of 17 bases. Concerning this clone itself: Which antigen it targets is not known. Base qualities are not recorded, but no much larger clone differs from it by a single base.

The chain couples TRBV2 to TRBJ2-1; the D gene identity is not certain. The receptor was derived from a man aged 35 to 55 in good health and CMV-seronegative. The sample taken for sequencing was PBMCs. CDR3 loop: CASQQTQTVNEQFF. The DNA reads as follows: TGTGCCAGCCAACAGACCCAGACGGTCAATGAGCAGTTCTTC.